This TCR beta chain is from a study of CD8+CD57+ T cells in acquired aplastic anemia. TCR beta VDJ and CDR3 were profiled, and genomic DNA was the template. TCRdb fed the reads into MiXCR, producing one record per CDR3 protein. The table includes roughly 250,000 distinct CDR3 sequences, 40% to 50% detected once. This clonotype came up many times. Individuals selected for sequencing had exhibited CD8+CD57+ cell expansion on flow cytometry. The patients, all of them, had severe acquired aplastic anemia. The source of this sequence is a human donor with aplastic anemia. The sample was sorted CD4+, CD8+, or CD8+CD57+ T cells (not recorded which) from PBMCs.

CDR3 bases: TGTGCCAGCAGCTTAGATCTAGGACCCATGGGCACAGATACGCAGTATTTT. Protein: CASSLDLGPMGTDTQYF. This rearrangement joins TRBV11-2 to TRBJ2-3; no reliable D call. Germline-derived CDR1 and CDR2 are SGHAT and FQNNGV. There are 17 residues in the CDR3. Trimming took off 0 bases at V and 1 base at J, with 14 bases between the two ends.